This T cell receptor (beta chain) was documented in a study of response to subunit inactivated influenza vaccine (dated by TCRdb to about 2018). Notes on the research overall: To follow how T cells responded to a trivalent subunit inactivated influenza vaccine, the researchers relied on deep quantitative profiling of the T cell receptor repertoire.

Library construction relied on RT-PCR. Instrument on record: Illumina HiSeq 2500. Clones were called with MiXCR by TCRdb after fastp trimmed the public reads at Q25, and only in-frame beta chains were retained. Duplicate CDR3 protein sequences are folded into a single record with the most common DNA and genes. Recorded for this sample are roughly 700,000 distinct CDR3 sequences; about 15% of them occurred a single time. The top ten clones comprise less than 7% of the sample. The CDR3 starts with the cysteine, ends with the phenylalanine, and has 15 residues. Left in the record is the CDR3 DNA by itself, 45 bases read in frame from the first base. A distance of 16 bases separates the germline ends of V and J, which lose 5 bases and 2 bases respectively. Taken from the germline V gene (reference sequence), the CDR1 and CDR2 loops are DFQATT and SNEGSKA. Worth noting for this clonotype: This receptor's antigen is unknown. No clone much larger than this one lies a single base away; base qualities are absent.

Overall study outcomes, separate from this receptor: The authors proposed that each seasonal influenza vaccination may bring in only a limited number of new T cells.

Specimen: PBMCs from blood, collected 14 to 15 days before vaccination. This TCR derives from a man aged 45-65 years who received an inactivated influenza vaccine. Donor details come from another sample of the same person, matched by shared clones. Recombination joined TRBV20-1 with TRBJ2-1; the D gene could be TRBD1 or TRBD2, each one agreeing over 5 bases. The CDR3 protein: CSASGRDGAYNEQFF. The DNA sequence reads TGCAGTGCTTCCGGCCGGGACGGAGCCTACAATGAGCAGTTCTTC.